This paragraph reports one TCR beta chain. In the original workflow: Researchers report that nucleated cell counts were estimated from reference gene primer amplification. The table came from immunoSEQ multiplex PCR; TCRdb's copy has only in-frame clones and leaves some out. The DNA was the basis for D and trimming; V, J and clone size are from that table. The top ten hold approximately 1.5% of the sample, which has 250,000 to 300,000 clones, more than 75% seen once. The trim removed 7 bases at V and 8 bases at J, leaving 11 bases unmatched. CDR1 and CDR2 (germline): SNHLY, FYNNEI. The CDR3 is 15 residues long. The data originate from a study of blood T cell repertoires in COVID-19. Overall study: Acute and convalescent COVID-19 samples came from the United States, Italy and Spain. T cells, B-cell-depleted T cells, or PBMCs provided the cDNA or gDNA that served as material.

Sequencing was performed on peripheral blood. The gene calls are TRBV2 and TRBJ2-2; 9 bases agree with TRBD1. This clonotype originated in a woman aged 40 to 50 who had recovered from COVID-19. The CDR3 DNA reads TGTGCCAGCACCCCCGGGACAGGGTTTTCAGGGGAGCTGTTTTTT. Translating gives CASTPGTGFSGELFF.